This T cell receptor (beta chain) stems from a study of CD8 T cells in Susac syndrome (dated by TCRdb to between 2018 and 2020). The study in broad terms: Repertoire sequencing was used to test whether CD8+ T cell activation and differentiation in Susac syndrome was antigen driven. The study compared CD8+ T cell repertoire clonality among eleven to twelve healthy donors, approximately 14 Susac syndrome patients and roughly 15 multiple sclerosis patients.

As encoded in the germline V gene, CDR1 is MDHEN while CDR2 is SYDVKM. The trim is 2 bases for V and 0 bases for J, with a gap of 11 bases between the germline ends. From cysteine to phenylalanine, the CDR3 is 15 amino acids long. The CDR3 DNA has 45 bases and is translated from base 1. Peripheral blood CD8+ and CD4+ T cells from healthy donors, Susac syndrome patients and multiple sclerosis patients were profiled by high-throughput TCR beta sequencing. Multiple sclerosis controls were treatment-naive patients with stable or active relapsing-remitting disease fulfilling revised McDonald criteria. Bulk CD8+ and CD4+ T cells were purified by magnetic negative isolation, while CD8+ TEMRA cells were enriched using FACS. Blood was drawn into EDTA tubes, processed within 24 hours, and PBMCs were isolated by density gradient centrifugation. PBMCs destined for TCR sequencing were cryopreserved in liquid nitrogen and later thawed in a 37 °C water bath. The sorted or isolated CD4+, CD8+ and CD8+ TEMRA cells had a purity of 90% or higher.

Points the paper makes about the study in general: The study acknowledged that relatively few individuals were included in the TCR sequencing and HLA analysis.

RNA was extracted using the RNeasy kit, and about 0.5 to 1 microgram was reverse transcribed with random hexamers. The immunoSEQ multiplex PCR assay, covering 54 Vbeta and 13 Jbeta segments, was used to amplify TCR beta CDR3 regions. Bias from PCR amplification was corrected by using a synthetic template baseline for primer optimization and for computational correction. The study's own analysis went as follows. Reads were annotated to V, D and J genes according to IMGT and were analyzed with immunoSEQ Analyzer, with only productive sequences retained. Clonality was computed as one minus Shannon entropy normalized by log2 of the number of productive unique sequences. Public and private clones were assessed among the 100 most prevalent clones of each patient and control. Susac-specific clones were defined as absent from healthy and MS cohorts, about 1,000 published viral clones and other ImmuneACCESS disease sequences. Clones were called with MiXCR by TCRdb after fastp trimmed the public reads at Q25, and only in-frame beta chains were retained. Every CDR3 protein is listed once, alongside the most common genes and DNA of its rows. V and J calls and clone size were set by TCRdb, not the authors. This sample lists some 300,000 distinct CDR3 sequences; roughly 85% were detected once. Around 0.22% of the sample lies in the top ten.

Concerning this clonotype: There is no known antigen for this receptor. Base qualities are not at hand, and no much larger clone is one base apart.

The sequenced material came from CD8+ T cells from PBMCs. The V gene is TRBV28 and the J gene is TRBJ2-7, with the D gene not clear enough to name. The source of this sequence is a human donor with multiple sclerosis. The sequenced DNA: TGTGCCAGCAGTTTACCCCCAAGCAACTCCTACGAGCAGTACTTC. It translates to CASSLPPSNSYEQYF.